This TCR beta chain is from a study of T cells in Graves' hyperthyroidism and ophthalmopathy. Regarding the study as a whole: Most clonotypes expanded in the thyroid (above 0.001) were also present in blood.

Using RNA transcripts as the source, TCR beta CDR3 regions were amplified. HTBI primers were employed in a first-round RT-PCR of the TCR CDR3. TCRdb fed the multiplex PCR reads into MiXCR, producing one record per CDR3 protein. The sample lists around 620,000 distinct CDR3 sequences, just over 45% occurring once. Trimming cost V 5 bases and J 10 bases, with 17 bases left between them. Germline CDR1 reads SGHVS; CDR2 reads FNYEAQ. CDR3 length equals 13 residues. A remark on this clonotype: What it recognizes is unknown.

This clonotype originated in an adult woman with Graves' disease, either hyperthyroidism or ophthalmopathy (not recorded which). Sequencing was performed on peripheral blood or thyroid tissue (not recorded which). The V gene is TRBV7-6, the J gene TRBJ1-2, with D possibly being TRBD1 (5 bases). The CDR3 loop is CASSLAGGSSYTF. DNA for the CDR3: TGTGCCAGCAGCCTCGCTGGGGGGAGCTCCTACACCTTC.